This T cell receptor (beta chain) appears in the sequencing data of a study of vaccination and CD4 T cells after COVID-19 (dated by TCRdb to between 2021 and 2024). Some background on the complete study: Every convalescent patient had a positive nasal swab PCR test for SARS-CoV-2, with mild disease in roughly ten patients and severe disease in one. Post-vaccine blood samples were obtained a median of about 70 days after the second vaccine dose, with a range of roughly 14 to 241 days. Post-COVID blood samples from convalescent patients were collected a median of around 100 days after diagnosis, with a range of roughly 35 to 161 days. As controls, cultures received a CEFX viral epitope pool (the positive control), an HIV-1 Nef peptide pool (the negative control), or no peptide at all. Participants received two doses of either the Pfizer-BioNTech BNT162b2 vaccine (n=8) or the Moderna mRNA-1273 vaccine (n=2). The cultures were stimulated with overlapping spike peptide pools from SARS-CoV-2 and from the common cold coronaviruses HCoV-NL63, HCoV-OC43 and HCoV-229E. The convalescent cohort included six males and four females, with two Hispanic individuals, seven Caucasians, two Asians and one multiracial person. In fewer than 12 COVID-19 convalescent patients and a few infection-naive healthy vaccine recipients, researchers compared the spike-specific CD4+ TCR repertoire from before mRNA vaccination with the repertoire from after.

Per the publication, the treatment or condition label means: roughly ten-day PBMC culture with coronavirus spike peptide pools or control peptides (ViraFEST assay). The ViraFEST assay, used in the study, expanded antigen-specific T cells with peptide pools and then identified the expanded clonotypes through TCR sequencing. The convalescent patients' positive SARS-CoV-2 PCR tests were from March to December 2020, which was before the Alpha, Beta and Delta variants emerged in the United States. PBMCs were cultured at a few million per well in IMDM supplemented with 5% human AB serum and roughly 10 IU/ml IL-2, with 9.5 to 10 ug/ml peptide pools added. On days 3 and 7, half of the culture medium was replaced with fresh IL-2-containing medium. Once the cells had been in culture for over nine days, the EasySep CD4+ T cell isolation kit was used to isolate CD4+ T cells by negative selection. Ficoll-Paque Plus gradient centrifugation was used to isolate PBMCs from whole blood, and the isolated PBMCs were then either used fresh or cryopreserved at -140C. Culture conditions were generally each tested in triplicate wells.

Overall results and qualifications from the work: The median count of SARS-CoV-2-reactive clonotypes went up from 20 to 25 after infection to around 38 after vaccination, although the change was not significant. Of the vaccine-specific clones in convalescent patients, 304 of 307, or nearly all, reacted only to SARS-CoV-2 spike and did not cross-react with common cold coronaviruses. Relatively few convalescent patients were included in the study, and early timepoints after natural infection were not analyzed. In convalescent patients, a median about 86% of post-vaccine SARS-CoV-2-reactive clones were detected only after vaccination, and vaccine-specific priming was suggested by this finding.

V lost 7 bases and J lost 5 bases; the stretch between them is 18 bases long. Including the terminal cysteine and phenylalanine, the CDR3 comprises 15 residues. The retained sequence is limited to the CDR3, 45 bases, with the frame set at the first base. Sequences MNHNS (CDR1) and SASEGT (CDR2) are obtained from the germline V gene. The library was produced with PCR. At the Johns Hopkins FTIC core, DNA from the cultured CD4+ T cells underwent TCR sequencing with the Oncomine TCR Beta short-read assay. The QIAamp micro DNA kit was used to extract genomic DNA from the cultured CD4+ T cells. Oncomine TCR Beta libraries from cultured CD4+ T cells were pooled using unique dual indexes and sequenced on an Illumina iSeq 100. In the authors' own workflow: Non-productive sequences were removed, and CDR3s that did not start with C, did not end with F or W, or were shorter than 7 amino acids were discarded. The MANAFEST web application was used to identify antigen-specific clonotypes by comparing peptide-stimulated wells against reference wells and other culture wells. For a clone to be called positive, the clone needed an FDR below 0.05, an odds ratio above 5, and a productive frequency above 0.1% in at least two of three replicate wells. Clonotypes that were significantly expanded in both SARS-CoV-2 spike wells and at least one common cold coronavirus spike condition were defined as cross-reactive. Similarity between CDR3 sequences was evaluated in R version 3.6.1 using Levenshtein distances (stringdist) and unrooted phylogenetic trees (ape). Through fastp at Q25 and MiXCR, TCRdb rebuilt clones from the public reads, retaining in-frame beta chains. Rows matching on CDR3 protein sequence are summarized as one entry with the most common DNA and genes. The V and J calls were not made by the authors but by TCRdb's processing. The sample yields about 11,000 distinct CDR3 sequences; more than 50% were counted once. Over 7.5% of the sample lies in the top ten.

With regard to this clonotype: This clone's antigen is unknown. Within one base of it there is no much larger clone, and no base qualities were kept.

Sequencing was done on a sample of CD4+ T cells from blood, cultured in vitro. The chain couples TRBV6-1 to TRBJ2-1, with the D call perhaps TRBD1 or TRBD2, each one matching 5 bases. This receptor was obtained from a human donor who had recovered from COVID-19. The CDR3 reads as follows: CASKRGPARDNEQFF. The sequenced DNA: TGTGCCAGCAAACGGGGCCCGGCTCGGGACAATGAGCAGTTCTTC.